This entry is about one TCR beta chain. Its specificity is not known. CDR3 length equals 15 residues. V lost 3 bases, J lost 1 base, and 4 bases stayed unmatched. Germline values: CDR1 MGHRA, CDR2 YSYEKL. Genomic DNA provided the template from which TCR beta VDJ and CDR3 profiles were obtained. TCRdb redid the calling of the reads with MiXCR, one entry per CDR3 protein. Found here are approximately 45,000 distinct CDR3 sequences, roughly 69% of them singletons; the top ten hold 30% to 40%. The entry originates in a study of CD8+CD57+ T cells in acquired aplastic anemia. Findings of the study overall: Comparison of patients with controls identified about 30 shared CD8+ CDR3 sequences.

The rearrangement uses TRBV4-1 and TRBJ2-7, with TRBD1 matching 9 bases. The clonotype comes from a human donor in good health, serving as a control. Material for sequencing was sorted CD4+, CD8+, or CD8+CD57+ T cells (not recorded which) from PBMCs. The DNA for the CDR3 is TGCGCCAGCAGCCAGCCGGACAGGGGTTCCTACGAGCAGTACTTC. Protein product: CASSQPDRGSYEQYF.